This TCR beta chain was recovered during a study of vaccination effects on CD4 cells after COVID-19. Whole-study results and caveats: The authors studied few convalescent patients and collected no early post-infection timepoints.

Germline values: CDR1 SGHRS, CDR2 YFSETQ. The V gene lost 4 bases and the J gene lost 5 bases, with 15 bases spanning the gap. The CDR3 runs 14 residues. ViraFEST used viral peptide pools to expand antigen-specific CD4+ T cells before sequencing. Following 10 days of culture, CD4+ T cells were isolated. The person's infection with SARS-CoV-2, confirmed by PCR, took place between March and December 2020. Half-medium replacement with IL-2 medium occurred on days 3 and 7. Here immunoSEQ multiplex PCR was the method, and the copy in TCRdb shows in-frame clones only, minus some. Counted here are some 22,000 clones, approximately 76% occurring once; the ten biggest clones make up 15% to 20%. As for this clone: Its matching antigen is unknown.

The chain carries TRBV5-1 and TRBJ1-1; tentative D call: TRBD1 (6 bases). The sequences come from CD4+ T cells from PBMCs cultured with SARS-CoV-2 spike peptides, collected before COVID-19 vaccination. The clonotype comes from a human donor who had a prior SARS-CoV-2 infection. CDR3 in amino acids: CASSGYRDKTEAFF. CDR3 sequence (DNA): TGCGCCAGCAGCGGATACAGGGATAAAACTGAAGCTTTCTTT.